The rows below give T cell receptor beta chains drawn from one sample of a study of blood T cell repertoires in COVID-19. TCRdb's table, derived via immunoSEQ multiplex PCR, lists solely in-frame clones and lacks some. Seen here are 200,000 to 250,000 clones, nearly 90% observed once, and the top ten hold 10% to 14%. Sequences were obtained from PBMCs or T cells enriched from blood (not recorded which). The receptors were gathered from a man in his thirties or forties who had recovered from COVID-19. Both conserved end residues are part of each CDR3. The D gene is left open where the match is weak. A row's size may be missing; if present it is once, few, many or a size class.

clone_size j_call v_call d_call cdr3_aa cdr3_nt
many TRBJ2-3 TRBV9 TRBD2 CASSGTSSSTDTQYF TGTGCCAGCAGCGGGACTAGCTCTAGCACAGATACGCAGTATTTT
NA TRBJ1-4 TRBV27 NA CASSFGTYEKLFF TGTGCCAGCAGTTTCGGTACTTATGAAAAACTGTTTTTT
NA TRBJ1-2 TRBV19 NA CASSTRQYGYTF TGTGCCAGTAGTACCCGACAGTATGGCTACACCTTC
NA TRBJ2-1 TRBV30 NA CAWSVLGGGPYNEQFF TGTGCCTGGAGTGTACTAGGCGGGGGCCCGTACAATGAGCAGTTCTTC
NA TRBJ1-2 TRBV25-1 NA CASSEQGIGYTF TGTGCCAGCAGTGAACAGGGGATCGGCTACACCTTC
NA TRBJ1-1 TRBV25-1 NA CASSEYFQEAMNTEAFF TGTGCCAGCAGTGAATATTTTCAGGAGGCGATGAACACTGAAGCTTTCTTT
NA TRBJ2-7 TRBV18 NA CASSPPGGALYEQYF TGTGCCAGCTCACCACCGGGGGGGGCTCTCTACGAGCAGTACTTC
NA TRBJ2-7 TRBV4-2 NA CASSQERMAYEQYF TGTGCCAGCAGCCAAGAGCGGATGGCCTACGAGCAGTACTTC
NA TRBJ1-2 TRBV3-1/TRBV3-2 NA CASSQDGVGEDYGYTF TGTGCCAGCAGCCAAGACGGGGTAGGGGAGGACTATGGCTACACCTTC
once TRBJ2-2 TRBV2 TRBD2 CASSETGLAPGELFF TGTGCCAGCAGCGAGACGGGACTAGCCCCCGGGGAGCTGTTTTTT
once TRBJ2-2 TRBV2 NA CASSENPGTHSTGELFF TGTGCCAGCAGTGAAAACCCCGGGACTCATTCTACCGGGGAGCTGTTTTTT
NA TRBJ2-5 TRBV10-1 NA CAMTQDRGETQYF TGCGCCATGACCCAGGACCGGGGGGAGACCCAGTACTTC
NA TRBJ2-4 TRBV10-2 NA CASSSVWNIQYF TGCGCCAGCTCCAGTGTCTGGAACATTCAGTACTTC
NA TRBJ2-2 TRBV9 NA CASSETGNTGELFF TGTGCCAGCAGCGAAACAGGGAACACCGGGGAGCTGTTTTTT
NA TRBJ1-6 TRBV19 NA CASTQVGALSPLHF TGTGCCAGTACTCAGGTGGGGGCTCTTTCACCCCTCCACTTT
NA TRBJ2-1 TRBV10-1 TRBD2 CASSSHGLAGLYNEQFF TGCGCCAGCAGTTCGCACGGACTAGCGGGTCTCTACAATGAGCAGTTCTTC
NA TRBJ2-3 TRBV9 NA CASSEGGTRTDTQYF TGTGCCAGCAGCGAGGGGGGGACCCGCACAGATACGCAGTATTTT
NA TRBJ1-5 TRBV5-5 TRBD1 CASSTGQGVQPQHF TGTGCCAGCAGCACGGGACAGGGCGTCCAGCCCCAGCATTTT
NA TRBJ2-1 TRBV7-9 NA CASSLVGGTEGQFF TGTGCCAGCAGCTTAGTGGGCGGGACAGAGGGGCAGTTCTTC
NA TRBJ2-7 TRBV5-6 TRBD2 CASSLFGGLAGGSYEQYF TGTGCCAGCAGCTTGTTCGGTGGCCTAGCGGGAGGTTCCTACGAGCAGTACTTC
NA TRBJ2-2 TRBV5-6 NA CASSLAGNTGELFF TGTGCCAGCAGCCTGGCGGGTAACACCGGGGAGCTGTTTTTT
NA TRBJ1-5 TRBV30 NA CAWSHGQYQPQHF TGTGCCTGGAGTCACGGACAGTATCAGCCCCAGCATTTT
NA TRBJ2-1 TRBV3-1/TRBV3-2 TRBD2 CASSQTLGGAHNEQFF TGTGCCAGCAGCCAGACTCTCGGGGGGGCCCACAATGAGCAGTTCTTC